The 14 T cell receptor beta chains presented below share a single source sample, sequenced in a study of neurological immune-mediated disorders. TCRdb recomputed calls from the 5' RACE reads with MiXCR, one row per CDR3 protein. The sample shows around 53,000 distinct CDR3 sequences, approximately 4% of them seen only once. The material sequenced was PBMCs. These receptors were taken from a man aged 50-59 years with multiple sclerosis.

This clonotype occurred many times. The V call is TRBV5-1, the J call TRBJ2-7, with TRBD2 as a possible D gene (5 bases). The CDR3 loop spans 15 amino acids. CDR1 and CDR2 from the germline V gene are SGHRS and YFSETQ. Trimming left V 2 bases short and J 4 bases short, with 16 bases between. The CDR3 DNA follows: TGCGCCAGCAGCTTCCATCCGGGAAATGGGTACGAGCAGTACTTC. This sequence encodes CASSFHPGNGYEQYF.

This clonotype was found many times. The rearrangement links TRBV10-3 to TRBJ2-1; TRBD1 might be the D (5 bases). V shed 5 bases and J shed 7 bases, with 18 bases lying between them. The germline V gene has CDR1 ENHRY and CDR2 SYGVKD. This CDR3 is 15 amino acids long. In DNA form, the CDR3 reads TGTGCCATCAGTTCCGCCAGGCAGGGCACGAATGAGCAGTTCTTC. Its translation is CAISSARQGTNEQFF.

This chain connects TRBV7-9 to TRBJ1-1, with D hard to call. Germline CDR1 SEHNR, CDR2 FQNEAQ (reference sequence). This CDR3 spans 12 amino acids. Trimming shortened V by 8 bases and J by 2 bases, and 9 bases separated the two germline ends. The CDR3 sequence: CASRESNTEAFF. The CDR3 nucleotides read TGTGCCAGCCGGGAATCAAACACTGAAGCTTTCTTT.

This clonotype showed up just a few times. This chain joins TRBV15 and TRBJ1-2; 8 positions match TRBD1. Germline CDR1 LNHNV, CDR2 YYDKDF (reference sequence). Trimming cost V 8 bases and J 14 bases; bases outside gene matches: 16. This CDR3 region has 13 residues. The CDR3 reads CATSPDRQGSQTF. The CDR3 nucleotides are TGTGCCACCTCTCCTGATAGACAGGGGAGCCAAACCTTC.

This clonotype was counted many times. The missing conserved phenylalanine or tryptophan at the end of this CDR3 makes a read error likely. The limits of the CDR3 on the DNA are not certain, so only TCRdb's listed CDR3 is given. V and J are TRBV10-2 and TRBJ2-7; TRBD1 was called by the table and not checked on the DNA. The CDR3 extends over 8 residues, inclusive of both ends. Germline V lookup: CDR1 WSHSY, CDR2 SAAADI. This CDR3 reads CASWDRGI.

The table lists this clonotype with many counts. The rearrangement links TRBV9 to TRBJ1-2; no definite D call. Germline V lookup: CDR1 SGDLS, CDR2 YYNGEE. The CDR3 has 11 amino acids. V lost 3 bases and J lost 14, with 14 bases in between. The CDR3: CASSGHGSVTF. DNA of the CDR3: TGTGCCAGCAGCGGCCACGGTTCGGTAACCTTC.

This clonotype was found many times. J is TRBJ2-2 and V is TRBV21-1; TRBD2 is the table's D call, not checked against the DNA. TRBV21-1 counts as a pseudogene. The CDR3 is 17 amino acids. The CDR3 nucleotides are TGTGCCAGCAGCAAAAATTGGTCTAGCGATCTCACCGGGGAGCTGTTTTTT. Translated: CASSKNWSSDLTGELFF.

This clonotype was seen a few times. One junction end disagrees with the germline gene, perhaps due to a read error. The chain is built from TRBV20-1 and TRBJ1-5, with D possibly matching TRBD1 (5 bases). This CDR3 is built from 15 residues. From germline, CDR1 is DFQATT and CDR2 SNEGSKA (reference sequence). The CDR3 sequence is CSALLGVTGNQPQNF. Written as DNA, the CDR3 is TGCAGTGCTCTCTTAGGGGTTACGGGCAATCAGCCCCAGAATTTT.

This clonotype was seen ten or more times. A read error may be the cause here, since a much bigger clone is one base away. V is TRBV7-2 and J is TRBJ1-1; 7 nucleotides align to TRBD1. V lost 10 bases to trimming and J lost 0 bases; unmatched junction nucleotides: 11. The CDR3 is 15 amino acids. Germline assignment: CDR1 SGHTA and CDR2 FQGNSA. The CDR3 sequence: CATEDRTKMNTEAFF. CDR3 in DNA: TGTGCCACCGAGGACAGGACCAAAATGAACACTGAAGCTTTCTTT.

Many counts were recorded for this clonotype. The junction and the germline gene differ at one end; a read error may be behind it. CDR3 amino acids: CASSSRVTMENSNQPQNF. CDR3 DNA sequence: TGTGCCAGCAGTAGCCGAGTGACGATGGAAAATAGCAATCAGCCCCAGAATTTT. This sequence joins TRBV5-5 and TRBJ1-5; no clear D. This CDR3 comprises 18 residues. Germline V gene lookup returns CDR1 SGHKS and CDR2 YYEKEE (reference sequence).

This clonotype was seen repeatedly, ten times or more. The chain is built from TRBV12-3 or TRBV12-4 and TRBJ1-2, with 11 positions matching TRBD1. The V and J ends lost 6 bases and 1 base, in that order; junction bases with no gene match: 7. The CDR3 runs to 16 residues. CDR3 in DNA: TGTGCCAGCAGCCGGGGGACAGGGGGAGTTAACTATGGCTACACCTTC. Translating gives CASSRGTGGVNYGYTF.

Regarding this clonotype: One end of the junction fails to match germline, which may point to a read error. The chain joins TRBV7-7 to TRBJ2-5; 9 bases match TRBD1. The CDR3 sequence is 15 residues long. CDR1 is SSHAT and CDR2 is FNYEAQ in the germline V gene (reference sequence). The CDR3 protein is CAGSSGTGFQETQYF. Here the CDR3 DNA reads TGTGCCGGCAGCTCCGGGACAGGGTTCCAAGAGACCCAGTACTTC.

This clonotype was seen many times. The chain is built from TRBV6-2 or TRBV6-3 and TRBJ2-7, with no clear D. The CDR3 totals 13 residues. Trimming shortened V by 2 bases and J by 0 bases, and 5 bases separated the two germline ends. In germline, CDR1 is MNHEY, CDR2 SVGEGT. The CDR3 loop is CASSYARSYEQYF. CDR3 coding DNA: TGTGCCAGCAGTTACGCCCGCTCCTACGAGCAGTACTTC.

Many counts were recorded for this clonotype. V is TRBV7-8 and J is TRBJ1-1; D is unresolved. The CDR3 covers 13 residues. Germline V lookup: CDR1 SGHVS, CDR2 FQNEAQ. The V gene lost 1 base and the J gene lost 2 bases, with 5 bases spanning the gap. The CDR3 reads CASSLVRNTEAFF. The CDR3 DNA reads as TGTGCCAGCAGCTTAGTTAGAAACACTGAAGCTTTCTTT.